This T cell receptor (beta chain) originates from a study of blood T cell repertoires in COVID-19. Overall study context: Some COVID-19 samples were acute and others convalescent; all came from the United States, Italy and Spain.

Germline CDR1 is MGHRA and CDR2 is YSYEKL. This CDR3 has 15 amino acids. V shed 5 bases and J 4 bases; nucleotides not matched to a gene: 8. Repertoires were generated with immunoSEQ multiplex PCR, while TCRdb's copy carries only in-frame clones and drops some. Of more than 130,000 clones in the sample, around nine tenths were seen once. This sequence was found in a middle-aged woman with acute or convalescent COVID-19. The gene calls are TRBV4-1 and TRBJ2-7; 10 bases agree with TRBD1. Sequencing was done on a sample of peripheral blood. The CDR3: CASSFSRDRGYEQYF. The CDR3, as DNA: TGCGCCAGCAGCTTCAGCAGGGACAGGGGATACGAGCAGTACTTC.